This T cell receptor (beta chain) was observed in a study of blood T cell repertoires in COVID-19. On the study more broadly: The United States, Italy and Spain supplied acute and convalescent COVID-19 samples.

Per the study methods: Quantification of nucleated cells was approximated via reference gene primer amplification. The repertoire was sequenced with immunoSEQ multiplex PCR; TCRdb's copy has only in-frame clones and lacks some. D and trimming were read from the DNA, whereas the V and J calls and clone size are those reported in that table. The sample carries 200,000 to 300,000 clones, about 84% recorded once. Enrolled during active infection, Seattle patients were then followed longitudinally. This receptor was obtained from a woman aged 80 or older with COVID-19, enrolled during active disease. Source material: peripheral blood.

The CDR3 reads CASSWGTSGGSTQYF. The CDR3 DNA follows: TGTGCCAGCAGCTGGGGGACTAGCGGTGGGAGTACGCAGTATTTT. This chain uses TRBV13 with TRBJ2-3; 11 nucleotides agree with TRBD2. The junction had 8 bases not matched to a gene; V was cut back by 4 bases and J by 8 bases. CDR1 is PRHDT, CDR2 FYEKMQ, per germline (reference sequence). CDR3 length equals 15 residues.